The entry below gives a single TCR beta chain sequence along with its context. The antigen it binds to is not known. The sample holds no much larger clone one base away, and base qualities are not on file. This sample is drawn from a study of shared clonotypes between healthy human individuals (dated by TCRdb to about 2020). Context from the whole study: The cohort included a few men and two women between 18 and 49 years of age. For each donor, CD4 naive and CD4 memory were each run on three plates, CD8 naive on two plates, and CD8 memory on one plate. The study deeply sequenced blood TCR repertoires of several healthy adults to estimate repertoire size and the extent of clonotype sharing between individuals. Different laboratories and diverse techniques were used to prepare libraries and sequence TCR repertoires, to increase sequencing depth and limit assay-specific biases. Each donor's leukapheresis produced roughly between about 0.85 and 10 billion PBMCs. Summary of the overall study and its limitations: Only blood was sampled, and tissue TCR repertoires likely differ from those in blood. Sharing across a handful of donors was observed for about 5% of naive CD4, 3.5% of naive CD8, 2% to 2.5% of memory CD4, and around 0.42% of memory CD8 clonotypes. Incomplete sequencing was indicated by rarefaction of sorted-subset datasets, despite the large sequencing depth. Larger estimated clonotype richness was generally found for naive subsets than for memory subsets. The genetic and exposure-history diversity represented was limited by the small number of donors. Clonotypes shared by all four sorted-subset donors showed higher generation probabilities than non-shared clonotypes. Pairwise subsampling indicated that sequencing depth was expected to affect the degree of clonotype sharing among donors.

Using the deep immunoSEQ assay, multiplex PCR amplified TCR CDR3 regions from genomic DNA. Extracted genomic DNA from each cell subset was distributed evenly across all wells of several immunoSEQ 96-well plates, and each plate was treated as a replicate. Each replicate PCR for sorted subsets received about 0.2 ug genomic DNA, equal to some 32,000 T cell genomes. The purified libraries were quantified using a Qubit 3.0 fluorometer, sized with a Bioanalyzer 2100, and then quantified again using the KAPA Library Quantification kit. A separate single-read 150-cycle Illumina NextSeq 550 flow cell was used to sequence each immunoSEQ 96-well plate. As for how the authors treated the data: Because the immunoSEQ output held only junctional sequences and lacked quality scores, the filtering could not match the filtering applied to full-length reads. Sequences were annotated with PyIR, a Python wrapper for IgBLAST v1.9, and V/J genes and CDR3 were assigned using IMGT germline references. Reads with weak V/J assignments (E-value above 1e-6), missing CDR3, stop codons, out-of-frame junctions, or ambiguous translated residues were removed. V3J clonotypes were defined as sequences sharing the same inferred V gene, J gene, and CDR3 amino acid sequence. The percentage overlap between two repertoires was calculated by dividing the number of shared unique clonotypes by the size of the smaller repertoire. RTK rarefaction, the Chao1 estimator, and Recon v2.1 estimates of unobserved clonotypes were used to assess repertoire richness. Generation probabilities for all TCRbeta clonotypes obtained by the gDNA method from a few donors were computed using OLGA. TCRdb took this table from immuneACCESS and kept in-frame rearrangements with V and J called. Such tables lack part of the clones; where checked against another copy, unresolved V genes explain under half of the gap, and the rest is unexplained. V, J and clone size reflect that table, while D and trimming were determined from the DNA. Across this sample there are fewer than 2.5 million clones, with 90% to 95% seen only once. The top ten clonotypes cover roughly 0.36% of the sample.

Donors were healthy HIV-negative adults with no recently reported acute infections or vaccinations. Every donor was a Caucasian adult residing in Nashville, Tennessee, USA. CD4+ T cells were enriched by magnetic negative selection, after which naive cells were positively selected on CD45RA and the negative fraction was taken as the memory subset. Blood was obtained by leukapheresis, after which PBMCs were separated by Ficoll-Histopaque density gradient centrifugation and cryopreserved in liquid nitrogen vapor phase. Purity and quantity of every magnetically sorted T cell population were checked by analytical flow cytometry. Genomic DNA was isolated from each sorted fraction and quantified by UV absorbance on a Nanodrop 2000c. As encoded in the germline V gene (reference sequence), CDR1 is SGHNT while CDR2 is YYREEE. V lost 4 bases and J lost 3 bases, and the count of bases not matched to a germline gene is 10. The CDR3 contains 16 residues, cysteine and phenylalanine counted. The sequence is cut down to CDR3 DNA, 48 bases in frame from base 1.

Sample: naive CD4+ T cells from PBMCs. The sample's cell subset or site, from its label and the paper: CD45RA+ positively selected. The clonotype comes from a man aged 18-30 years in good health. Some clones in this sample may be carry-over from other donors' samples. The rearranged chain carries TRBV5-4 and TRBJ2-3, with 8 bases in between that match TRBD2. In nucleotide form, the sequence is TGTGCCAGCAGCCCTGGTGTGAGCGGGAGTACAGATACGCAGTATTTT. This gives the protein CASSPGVSGSTDTQYF.